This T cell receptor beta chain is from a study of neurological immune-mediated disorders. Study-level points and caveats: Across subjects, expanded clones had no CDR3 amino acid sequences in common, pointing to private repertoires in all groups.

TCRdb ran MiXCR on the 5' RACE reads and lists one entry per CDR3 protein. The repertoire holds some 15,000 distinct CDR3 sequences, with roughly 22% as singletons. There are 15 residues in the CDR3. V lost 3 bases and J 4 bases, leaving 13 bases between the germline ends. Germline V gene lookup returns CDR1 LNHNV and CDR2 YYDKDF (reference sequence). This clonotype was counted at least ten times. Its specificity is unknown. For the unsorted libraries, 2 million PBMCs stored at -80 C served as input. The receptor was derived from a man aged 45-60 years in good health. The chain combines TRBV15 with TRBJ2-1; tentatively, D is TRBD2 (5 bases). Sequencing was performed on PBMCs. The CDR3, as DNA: TGTGCCACCAGCAGTGAGAGCGGAGAGTACAATGAGCAGTTCTTC. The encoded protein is CATSSESGEYNEQFF.